These 29 T cell receptor beta chains were sequenced from one sample in a study of blood T cell repertoires in COVID-19 (dated by TCRdb to 2018 to 2020). Library prep was done by the immunoSEQ multiplex PCR assay. The source is immuneACCESS, and TCRdb retained only in-frame sequences with V and J called. Part of the clones is not carried over; for the studies checked, unresolved V genes explain less than half of this, and the remainder is unexplained. The sample profile shows 250,000 to 350,000 clones; 70% to 90% of them were found once. Around 12% of the sample goes to the ten largest clones. Sequencing used peripheral blood. The receptors were gathered from a woman aged 55-70 years with acute or convalescent COVID-19.

The V call is TRBV7-9, the J call TRBJ1-1, with 7 bases matching TRBD1. The trim removed 5 bases at V and 0 bases at J, leaving 12 bases unmatched. Germline V gives CDR1 SEHNR, CDR2 FQNEAQ (reference sequence). This CDR3 is 17 amino acids long. The CDR3 DNA sequence: TGTGCCAGCAGCCTAGGAGGGGGCGGTCGCATGAACACTGAAGCTTTCTTT. This translates into CASSLGGGGRMNTEAFF.

This clone was recorded a few times. The genes are TRBV19 and TRBJ1-1, with 10 bases lining up with TRBD1. The ends lost 3 bases at V and 1 base at J; junction bases unmatched: 2. Germline V lookup: CDR1 LNHDA, CDR2 SQIVND (reference sequence). This CDR3 comprises 15 residues. DNA for the CDR3: TGTGCCAGTAGTATGACAGGGGGCGGGAACACTGAAGCTTTCTTT. Its translation is CASSMTGGGNTEAFF.

The chain has TRBV4-1 and TRBJ1-4; D possibly corresponds to TRBD1 (6 bases). The length of the CDR3 is 15 residues. The germline gives CDR1 MGHRA, CDR2 YSYEKL. Trimming left V 0 bases short and J 3 bases short, with 8 bases between. CDR3 amino acids: CASSQERGSNEKLFF. Here the CDR3 DNA reads TGCGCCAGCAGCCAAGAAAGGGGGTCTAATGAAAAACTGTTTTTT.

This rearrangement joins TRBV29-1 to TRBJ1-2; D unresolved. Per the germline V gene, CDR1 is SQVTM and CDR2 is ANQGSEA. V was trimmed by 4 bases and J by 8 bases, leaving 11 bases between them. The CDR3 extends over 11 amino acids. The CDR3 nucleotides read TGCAGCGTTGTATCCGTGAGAGGCTACACCTTC. Its protein is CSVVSVRGYTF.

The rearrangement uses TRBV11-3 and TRBJ1-6; unclear D gene. Trimming shortened V by 3 bases and J by 3 bases, and 9 bases separated the two germline ends. Germline V lookup: CDR1 SGHNT, CDR2 YENEEA. The length of the CDR3 is 15 residues. The CDR3 DNA is TGTGCCAGCAGCTTTGAGGAAAACTATAATTCACCCCTCCACTTT. This sequence encodes CASSFEENYNSPLHF.

This clone has only one observation. The chain recombines TRBV12-3 or TRBV12-4 with TRBJ1-2, with D maybe TRBD1 (6 bases). V was clipped by 3 bases and J by 7 bases, with 12 bases between them. This CDR3 has 13 amino acids. The CDR3 nucleotides are TGTGCCAGCAGTTTTTCGGGGGGCGGTGGCTACACCTTC. It specifies CASSFSGGGGYTF.

In DNA form, the CDR3 reads TGCAGCGTTGGGGCACCTTACAATGAGCAGTTCTTC. Translating it yields CSVGAPYNEQFF. This chain connects TRBV29-1 to TRBJ2-1; D not resolved. CDR1 is SQVTM and CDR2 is ANQGSEA in the germline V gene. The CDR3 runs 12 residues. The V end lost 4 bases, the J end lost 4 bases, and 8 bases lay between the germline ends.

The chain links TRBV28 to TRBJ1-2, with D perhaps matching TRBD1 (6 bases). The CDR3 runs to 15 residues. V was clipped by 8 bases and J by 5 bases, with 21 bases between them. CDR1 and CDR2 from the germline V gene are MDHEN and SYDVKM. This chain's CDR3 is CASEFPGGRGYGYTF. DNA of the CDR3: TGTGCCAGCGAATTTCCCGGGGGGCGGGGGTATGGCTACACCTTC.

This chain links TRBV5-4 with TRBJ2-5; maybe TRBD2 (6 bases). Germline V CDR1 and CDR2: SGHNT, YYREEE (reference sequence). The CDR3 extends over 13 amino acids. V lost 0 bases and J lost 9, with 12 bases in between. The CDR3 reads CASSLEVGGPQYF. CDR3 bases: TGTGCCAGCAGCTTGGAGGTCGGGGGACCCCAGTACTTC. Using reference TRBV5-4 and TRBJ2-5 for the parts outside the CDR3, the full variable domain is ETGVTQSPTHLIKTRGQQVTLRCSSQSGHNTVSWYQQALGQGPQFIFQYYREEENGRGNFPPRFSGLQFPNYSSELNVNALELDDSALYLCASSLEVGGPQYFGPGTRLLVL.

CDR3: CASSSTRDSRKNIQYF. In DNA, the CDR3 is TGTGCCAGCAGCTCAACCCGGGACAGCCGAAAAAACATTCAGTACTTC. The chain carries TRBV21-1 and TRBJ2-4; TRBD1 is taken as the D call from the table, unchecked against the DNA. TRBV21-1 is noted as a pseudogene. This CDR3 has 16 amino acids.

The rearrangement joins TRBV19 to TRBJ1-5, with 10 bases fitting TRBD1. This CDR3 contains 15 residues. The germline CDR1 and CDR2 sequences are LNHDA and SQIVND (reference sequence). V lost 8 bases and J lost 4; bases outside the gene matches: 8. The CDR3 nucleotides read TGTGCCAGTCAATCCGGGACAGGGGAAAATCAGCCCCAGCATTTT. It translates to CASQSGTGENQPQHF.

On this clone itself: The junction does not match germline at one end; this may be a read error. The chain combines TRBV11-3 with TRBJ1-5, with D unclear. The CDR3 spans 15 residues. Per germline, CDR1 SGHNT and CDR2 YENEEA. CDR3 amino acids: CAISDTKIGRQPQHF. CDR3 in DNA: TGTGCCATCAGCGACACCAAAATCGGGAGACAGCCCCAGCATTTT.

The chain uses TRBV7-9 and TRBJ2-1, with TRBD2 identical over 8 bases. Germline V gene lookup returns CDR1 SEHNR and CDR2 FQNEAQ (reference sequence). The CDR3 totals 15 residues. The V and J ends lost 0 bases and 4 bases, in that order; junction bases with no gene match: 2. The CDR3 coding sequence is TGTGCCAGCAGCTTAGCTAGCGGGGATTACAATGAGCAGTTCTTC. Its protein is CASSLASGDYNEQFF.

J is TRBJ2-1 and V is TRBV27; 8 bases fit TRBD1. V lost 4 bases to trimming and J lost 1 base; unmatched junction nucleotides: 6. The CDR3 is 16 amino acids. Germline V CDR1 and CDR2: MNHEY, SMNVEV (reference sequence). The DNA of the CDR3 is TGTGCCAGCAGTTCCACAGGGGGTTCATCCTACAATGAGCAGTTCTTC. It encodes CASSSTGGSSYNEQFF.

The chain carries TRBV7-2 and TRBJ2-2; D is perhaps TRBD2 (6 bases). V shed 5 bases and J shed 7 bases, with 11 bases lying between them. CDR3 length: 13 amino acids. Germline V gives CDR1 SGHTA, CDR2 FQGNSA. The CDR3 here is CASSPGTGGELFF. The CDR3 DNA is TGTGCCAGCAGCCCCGGGACTGGCGGGGAGCTGTTTTTT.

The chain combines TRBV6-6 with TRBJ1-5; 7 bases are a match to TRBD1. V trimming: 6 bases; J trimming: 7 bases; junction bases outside the gene matches: 9. This CDR3 is built from 14 residues. Germline V gives CDR1 MNHNY, CDR2 SVGAGI (reference sequence). CDR3 bases: TGTGCCAGCAGCCAAAACAGGGGTTTACAGCCCCAGCATTTT. Translation gives CASSQNRGLQPQHF.

The chain uses TRBV28 and TRBJ1-5; a weak D match, TRBD1 (6 bases). This CDR3 is built from 13 residues. The germline V gene has CDR1 MDHEN and CDR2 SYDVKM. V lost 8 bases and J 4 bases, leaving 12 bases between the germline ends. CDR3 nucleotide sequence: TGTGCCAGCCAGGGGACGGCGAATCAGCCCCAGCATTTT. Translating gives CASQGTANQPQHF.

The rearrangement joins TRBV9 to TRBJ2-1, with 10 bases fitting TRBD2. With 0 bases clipped from V and 4 bases from J, the junction kept 4 bases outside the gene matches. The CDR3 extends over 16 amino acids. Looked up from germline, CDR1 is SGDLS and CDR2 is YYNGEE. The CDR3 DNA follows: TGTGCCAGCAGCGTAGTGGGACTAGCGCAATACAATGAGCAGTTCTTC. This sequence encodes CASSVVGLAQYNEQFF.

J is TRBJ2-3 and V is TRBV29-1; 9 bases agree with TRBD2. The V and J ends lost 3 bases and 5 bases, in that order; junction bases with no gene match: 12. Germline V lookup: CDR1 SQVTM, CDR2 ANQGSEA. This CDR3 contains 16 residues. In DNA, the CDR3 is TGCAGCGTTGATGGTGGGCTAGCGGGGACGGGAGATACGCAGTATTTT. It specifies CSVDGGLAGTGDTQYF.

The J gene is TRBJ2-6, the V gene TRBV5-5; D is ambiguous. Germline values: CDR1 SGHKS, CDR2 YYEKEE (reference sequence). The CDR3 sequence is 15 residues long. V was clipped by 5 bases and J by 2 bases, with 11 bases between them. Written as DNA, the CDR3 is TGTGCCAGCAGTGTACTGGTGGCTGGGGCCAACGTCCTGACTTTC. Residues: CASSVLVAGANVLTF. The full variable domain, rest sourced from reference TRBV5-5 and TRBJ2-6, is DAGVTQSPTHLIKTRGQQVTLRCSPISGHKSVSWYQQVLGQGPQFIFQYYEKEERGRGNFPDRFSARQFPNYSSELNVNALLLGDSALYLCASSVLVAGANVLTFGAGSRLTVL.

This clone has a handful of counts. The J gene is TRBJ2-5, the V gene TRBV6-2 or TRBV6-3; tentatively, D is TRBD1 (6 bases). CDR3 size: 15 residues. The germline V and J ends were trimmed by 5 bases and 5 bases, with 18 bases remaining between them. Germline values: CDR1 MNHEY, CDR2 SVGEGT. The CDR3 region has the DNA TGTGCCAGCAGTCCGCACAGGGTACCCCCTGAGACCCAGTACTTC. Protein sequence: CASSPHRVPPETQYF.

The CDR3 sequence is CASGKVARTEAFF. CDR3 nucleotide sequence: TGTGCCAGCGGAAAGGTGGCGAGGACTGAAGCTTTCTTT. J is TRBJ1-1 and V is TRBV28; unclear D gene. This CDR3 comprises 13 residues. Germline CDR1 and CDR2: MDHEN and SYDVKM. The V end lost 8 bases, the J end lost 5 bases, and 15 bases lay between the germline ends.

In this sample, this clone turned up a few times. The chain combines TRBV28 with TRBJ1-3; 9 bases match TRBD1. V was pared by 5 bases and J by 4 bases, with 9 bases of the junction left unmatched. The CDR3 is 16 amino acids. Looked up from germline, CDR1 is MDHEN and CDR2 is SYDVKM. CDR3 in amino acids: CASSGPDRGKGNTIYF. CDR3 bases: TGTGCCAGCAGTGGCCCGGACAGGGGAAAGGGAAACACCATATATTTT.

The genes are TRBV7-2 and TRBJ2-1, with 15 positions matching TRBD2. The germline V gene encodes CDR1 SGHTA and CDR2 FQGNSA. The CDR3 has 15 residues. V lost 1 base and J lost 15; bases outside the gene matches: 7. The CDR3 DNA follows: TGTGCCAGCAGCTTAGGGGGACTAGCGGGAGGCTCGCCGTTCTTC. Protein sequence: CASSLGGLAGGSPFF.

The chain carries TRBV19 and TRBJ1-1, with a weak D call TRBD1 (5 bases). CDR1 LNHDA and CDR2 SQIVND come from the germline V gene (reference sequence). The CDR3 has 17 residues. Trimming left V 7 bases short and J 4 bases short, with 25 bases between. The CDR3 nucleotides are TGTGCCAGTACCGCACTAAGGTGGGGGGAGGGGAGCACTGAAGCTTTCTTT. This sequence encodes CASTALRWGEGSTEAFF. Full variable domain (remainder filled in from reference TRBV19 and TRBJ1-1): DGGITQSPKYLFRKEGQNVTLSCEQNLNHDAMYWYRQDPGQGLRLIYYSQIVNDFQKGDIAEGYSVSREKKESFPLTVTSAQKNPTAFYLCASTALRWGEGSTEAFFGQGTRLTVV.

The chain recombines TRBV13 with TRBJ2-7; 10 bases are shared with TRBD2. V dropped 4 bases and J dropped 6; count of bases not matched to a gene: 9. The CDR3 covers 15 residues. In germline, CDR1 is PRHDT, CDR2 FYEKMQ (reference sequence). CDR3 bases: TGTGCCAGCAGCTCCGGACTAGCGGATCCCCGCGAGCAGTACTTC. Translating it yields CASSSGLADPREQYF.

The gene calls are TRBV6-5 and TRBJ2-1; TRBD2 aligns across 8 bases. Germline-derived CDR1 and CDR2 are MNHEY and SVGAGI. This CDR3 spans 14 amino acids. V was clipped by 6 bases and J by 2 bases; unmatched bases: 3. The chain's CDR3 is CASRRGAPYNEQFF. The DNA of the CDR3 is TGTGCCAGCAGGCGGGGGGCCCCCTACAATGAGCAGTTCTTC.

This sequence joins TRBV28 and TRBJ2-1, with D possibly being TRBD2 (6 bases). Germline CDR1 reads MDHEN; CDR2 reads SYDVKM. V dropped 3 bases and J dropped 7 bases, with 10 bases sitting between them. The CDR3 sequence is 13 residues long. The CDR3 loop reads CASSLMGGNEQFF. In DNA, the CDR3 is TGTGCCAGCAGTTTGATGGGGGGTAATGAGCAGTTCTTC.

This CDR3 reads CASSADSSNTGELFF. In DNA, the CDR3 is TGCGCCAGCAGCGCGGACAGCTCGAACACCGGGGAGCTGTTTTTT. The chain recombines TRBV5-1 with TRBJ2-2; perhaps TRBD1 as D (6 bases). Per the germline V gene, CDR1 is SGHRS and CDR2 is YFSETQ. The V gene lost 4 bases and the J gene lost 0 bases, with 10 bases spanning the gap. This CDR3 spans 15 amino acids.